There are a few counts of the clone carrying this T cell receptor (beta chain). Its matching antigen is unknown. Trimming removed 0 bases from V and 6 bases from J, with 8 bases in between. Germline V gene data show CDR1 as GTSNPN and CDR2 as SVGIG (reference sequence). The CDR3 sequence is 12 residues long. This record comes from a study of CD8+ T cells in alopecia areata. Notes on the study in general: An increase in clonality over normal scalp was evident in lesional scalp, especially alopecia totalis/universalis. The link between baseline CD8+ expansion and response remains uncertain with one nonresponder.

The authors extracted RNA and reverse transcribed it into cDNA as the sequencing template. Method: immunoSEQ multiplex PCR; TCRdb's copy keeps in-frame clones and lacks some. This repertoire shows some 120,000 clones, under 65% found once; its top ten account for 4.5% to 6%. Indicated treatment: oral pan-JAK inhibitor, 5-10 mg twice daily. As part of sample collection, lesional scalp punch biopsies and peripheral blood were taken from alopecia areata patients. This sample comprised CD4+ T cells sorted from blood, obtained at week 4, from a patient treated with tofacitinib. The clonotype originates from a human donor with alopecia areata. The V and J genes are TRBV30 and TRBJ1-2; TRBD1 might be the D (5 bases). Written as DNA, the CDR3 is TGTGCCTGGAGTGTGACAGAAAATGGCTACACCTTC. The encoded protein is CAWSVTENGYTF.